A single sample gave rise to the 14 T cell receptor beta chains below, sequenced in a study of T cells in Graves' hyperthyroidism and ophthalmopathy. There were TCR beta CDR3 regions amplified from RNA transcripts. The HTBI primer set drove a first-round RT-PCR of the TCR CDR3. Using its own MiXCR run on the multiplex PCR reads, TCRdb lists one record per CDR3 protein. The sample consists of hundreds of thousands of distinct CDR3 sequences, about 20% of them appearing once. The sequenced sample was blood. These receptor sequences come from a man aged 40-49 years with Graves' ophthalmopathy.

The chain links TRBV3-1 to TRBJ1-1, with a possible D match to TRBD1 (5 bases). V was clipped by 4 bases and J by 0 bases, with 12 bases between them. This CDR3 is built from 15 residues. Germline assignment: CDR1 LGHDT and CDR2 YNNKEL (reference sequence). CDR3 nucleotides: TGTGCCAGCAGCCCCCGGGGGGGGGTGAACACTGAAGCTTTCTTT. Protein: CASSPRGGVNTEAFF.

There are many counts of this clonotype. The rearrangement uses TRBV2 and TRBJ2-1; possible D gene TRBD2, 6 bases. Trimming left V 9 bases short and J 0 bases short, with 9 bases between. From germline, CDR1 is SNHLY and CDR2 FYNNEI. The CDR3 runs 13 residues. CDR3: CASRGSSYNEQFF. The CDR3 coding sequence is TGTGCCAGTCGGGGGAGCTCCTACAATGAGCAGTTCTTC.

To note about this clonotype: A much larger clone lies a single base off, so this may be a read error. V gene TRBV27 combines with J gene TRBJ2-5, with D perhaps matching TRBD2 (6 bases). The CDR3 sequence is 13 residues long. Germline assignment: CDR1 MNHEY and CDR2 SMNVEV (reference sequence). The CDR3 loop is CASRRGLQETRYF. The CDR3 DNA is TGTGCCAGCAGAAGGGGACTCCAAGAGACCCGGTACTTC.

J is TRBJ2-7 and V is TRBV7-9; D could derive from TRBD1 or TRBD2 (6 bases each). V lost 5 bases, J lost 7 bases, and 15 bases lay in between. CDR1 is SEHNR and CDR2 is FQNEAQ in the germline V gene (reference sequence). The CDR3 sequence is 13 residues long. The CDR3 spells CASSQGSGREQYF. CDR3 DNA: TGTGCCAGCAGCCAGGGGTCAGGGAGGGAGCAGTACTTC.

This clonotype was picked up a small number of times. The chain recombines TRBV28 with TRBJ1-1, with 10 bases fitting TRBD1. This CDR3 is built from 17 residues. Trimming took 2 bases from V and 10 from J; bases not matched to a gene: 16. Germline-derived CDR1 and CDR2 are MDHEN and SYDVKM. CDR3 residues: CASSLPTPGTGELAAFF. Here the CDR3 DNA reads TGTGCCAGCAGTTTACCTACCCCCGGGACAGGGGAGCTGGCAGCTTTCTTT.

This clonotype appeared many times. V is TRBV2 and J is TRBJ1-3; D gene ambiguous. V lost 7 bases and J 0 bases, leaving 10 bases between the germline ends. This CDR3 has 14 amino acids. Looked up from germline, CDR1 is SNHLY and CDR2 is FYNNEI. CDR3 DNA sequence: TGTGCCAGCAAGGAGGCTCACTCTGGAAACACCATATATTTT. It encodes CASKEAHSGNTIYF.

Remarks on this clonotype: A clone one base away is much larger, so this may be a read error. The chain uses TRBV11-2 and TRBJ2-7, with a tentative D call TRBD2 (6 bases). The CDR3 sequence is 14 residues long. Per germline, CDR1 SGHAT and CDR2 FQNNGV. With 6 bases removed from V and 1 base from J, the gap between germline ends came to 13 bases. CDR3 loop: CASSSTSWSYEQYF. DNA of the CDR3: TGTGCCAGCAGTTCAACTAGCTGGTCCTACGAGCAGTACTTC.

This clonotype was seen a few times. The chain links TRBV28 to TRBJ2-3; D may be TRBD1 or TRBD2 (5 bases each). This CDR3 is 14 amino acids long. Germline loops: CDR1 MDHEN, CDR2 SYDVKM. V was trimmed by 10 bases and J by 0 bases, leaving 14 bases between them. This chain's CDR3 is CAILGVSSTDTQYF. CDR3 bases: TGTGCCATCTTGGGGGTCTCTAGCACAGATACGCAGTATTTT.

This clonotype appeared a few times. The V gene is TRBV5-4, the J gene TRBJ2-1, with TRBD1 matching 7 bases. CDR3 length: 15 amino acids. Trimming at V came to 4 bases and at J to 1 base, leaving 5 bases not matched to a gene. Germline-derived CDR1 and CDR2 are SGHNT and YYREEE (reference sequence). CDR3 region: CASSLDRISYNEQFF. The CDR3 DNA follows: TGTGCCAGCAGCCTGGACAGGATTTCCTACAATGAGCAGTTCTTC.

This clonotype has only a few counts. One end of the junction fails to match germline, which may point to a read error. This chain connects TRBV7-7 to TRBJ2-5; 9 nucleotides match TRBD2. This CDR3 comprises 15 residues. Germline V gives CDR1 SSHAT, CDR2 FNYEAQ (reference sequence). In DNA, the CDR3 is TGTGCTAGCAGCTTAGCCGGGACTAGCAAGGAGACCCAGTACTTC. As protein: CASSLAGTSKETQYF.

The chain uses TRBV6-1 and TRBJ1-5; no reliable D call. CDR3 length: 15 residues. The germline CDR1 and CDR2 sequences are MNHNS and SASEGT. The V end was cut by 6 bases, the J end by 3 bases, with 15 bases between. The CDR3 loop is CASSPRRANNQPQHF. For the CDR3, the DNA is TGTGCCAGCAGCCCCAGACGGGCTAACAATCAGCCCCAGCATTTT.

V is TRBV7-9 and J is TRBJ2-7; 7 bases align to TRBD2. Per germline, CDR1 SEHNR and CDR2 FQNEAQ (reference sequence). Trimming took 1 base from V and 2 from J; bases not matched to a gene: 5. This CDR3 has 15 amino acids. CDR3: CASSLVPSGTYEQYF. The CDR3 bases are TGTGCCAGCAGCTTAGTTCCTAGCGGAACCTACGAGCAGTACTTC.

The rearrangement uses TRBV7-9 and TRBJ1-1, with no clear D. This CDR3 is 11 amino acids long. Germline CDR1 reads SEHNR; CDR2 reads FQNEAQ (reference sequence). Trimming cost V 4 bases and J 6 bases, with 6 bases left between them. CDR3 nucleotides: TGTGCCAGCAGCTCTGTCTCTGAAGCTTTCTTT. Its protein product is CASSSVSEAFF.

This clonotype showed up many times. The chain uses TRBV13 and TRBJ2-7, with D perhaps TRBD1 (5 bases). The CDR3 spans 14 residues. V was shortened by 7 bases and J by 0 bases, with 13 bases between the two germline ends. The germline V gene encodes CDR1 PRHDT and CDR2 FYEKMQ (reference sequence). The DNA for the CDR3 is TGTGCCAGCACCAGACAGCGTCTCTCCTACGAGCAGTACTTC. Amino acid sequence: CASTRQRLSYEQYF.